The source of this TCR beta chain is a study of blood T cell repertoires in COVID-19. V was cut by 5 bases and J by 5 bases, with 4 bases left in between. The length of the CDR3 is 11 residues. Germline V lookup: CDR1 SGHVS, CDR2 FNYEAQ. TCRdb's table, derived via immunoSEQ multiplex PCR, lists solely in-frame clones and lacks some. The data hold approximately 260,000 clones, with roughly nine tenths observed a single time. The receptor was isolated from a woman aged 60 to 75 who had recovered from COVID-19. The sample consisted of PBMCs or T cells enriched from blood (not recorded which). The chain uses TRBV7-6 and TRBJ2-1; no definite D call. The CDR3, as DNA: TGTGCCAGCAGCCTAAACAATGAGCAGTTCTTC. This gives the protein CASSLNNEQFF.